The 17 T cell receptor beta chains given below trace back to one sample, sequenced in a study of CD8 T cells in Susac syndrome. The RNA, 0.5 to 1 ug, was put through reverse transcription using random hexamers. TCRdb called the immunoSEQ multiplex PCR reads again in MiXCR, with one record for every CDR3 protein. The sample contains approximately 180,000 distinct CDR3 sequences, just under 95% of which appear only once. Material: CD4+ T cells from PBMCs. These receptors originate from a human donor with Susac syndrome.

This clonotype appeared a single time. This chain connects TRBV28 to TRBJ2-6; TRBD1 matches at 7 bases. Germline CDR1 and CDR2: MDHEN and SYDVKM. The CDR3 is made up of 17 amino acids. V was pared by 4 bases and J by 0 bases, with 6 bases of the junction left unmatched. The CDR3, as DNA: TGTGCCAGCAGTTCCCCCTCAGGGGGCTCTGGGGCCAACGTCCTGACTTTC. As protein: CASSSPSGGSGANVLTF.

This sequence joins TRBV7-2 and TRBJ1-5; TRBD1 might be the D (6 bases). CDR1 is SGHTA and CDR2 is FQGNSA in the germline V gene. V lost 5 bases and J lost 7, with 18 bases in between. This CDR3 contains 15 residues. The CDR3 nucleotides read TGTGCCAGCAGCCCTCAGGTGGGGGGCCACCAGCCCCAGCATTTT. Its translation is CASSPQVGGHQPQHF.

This chain links TRBV12-3 or TRBV12-4 with TRBJ2-2, with D hard to call. The CDR3 is made up of 16 amino acids. Trimming took off 8 bases at V and 0 bases at J, with 16 bases between the two ends. CDR3 amino acids: CASLKLPPANTGELFF. The CDR3 DNA follows: TGTGCCAGCCTTAAGTTGCCCCCTGCGAACACCGGGGAGCTGTTTTTT.

This clonotype was found once. The gene calls are TRBV12-3 or TRBV12-4 and TRBJ1-5, with 10 bases identical to TRBD1. V was pared by 2 bases and J by 4 bases, with 2 bases of the junction left unmatched. The CDR3 runs 15 residues. The CDR3 DNA reads as TGTGCCAGCAGTTTACGGGACAGGGGTAATCAGCCCCAGCATTTT. Amino acid sequence: CASSLRDRGNQPQHF.

This chain uses TRBV29-1 with TRBJ1-1, with D uncertain. Germline V gene lookup returns CDR1 SQVTM and CDR2 ANQGSEA. The CDR3 runs to 15 residues. V was cut by 4 bases and J by 1 base, with 16 bases left in between. The CDR3 bases are TGCAGCGTTGTGGTCCGCGGCCAACGGAACACTGAAGCTTTCTTT. It is translated as CSVVVRGQRNTEAFF.

J is TRBJ2-3 and V is TRBV7-9; 9 bases line up with TRBD2. CDR3 length equals 14 residues. V gave up 5 bases and J gave up 2 bases; unmatched junction bases: 2. Germline V CDR1 and CDR2: SEHNR, FQNEAQ (reference sequence). The CDR3 loop reads CASSRLAVTDTQYF. The CDR3 DNA reads TGTGCCAGCAGCAGACTAGCGGTCACAGATACGCAGTATTTT.

The rearrangement links TRBV19 to TRBJ2-5, with a weak D call TRBD1 (6 bases). The CDR3 length is 15 residues. Trimming removed 0 bases from V and 5 bases from J, with 13 bases in between. Germline values: CDR1 LNHDA, CDR2 SQIVND (reference sequence). The CDR3 sequence is CASSIEGTQGETQYF. The CDR3 DNA reads TGTGCCAGTAGTATAGAGGGGACACAAGGGGAGACCCAGTACTTC.

The chain couples TRBV20-1 to TRBJ2-1, with D perhaps TRBD2 (6 bases). The ends were cut back, 7 bases at V and 4 bases at J, with 8 bases in the middle. Germline V gene sequence: CDR1 DFQATT, CDR2 SNEGSKA (reference sequence). This CDR3 region has 11 residues. The CDR3 region has the DNA TGCAGTGGCGGAGGGTACAATGAGCAGTTCTTC. Translated, it gives CSGGGYNEQFF.

The rearrangement links TRBV10-3 to TRBJ2-3, with TRBD1 matching over 8 bases. Germline-derived CDR1 and CDR2 are ENHRY and SYGVKD. The CDR3 loop spans 14 amino acids. J was trimmed by 8 bases and V by 0 bases; bases with no gene match: 4. In DNA form, the CDR3 reads TGTGCCATCAGTGAGTCCGAAGGACAGGGTACGCAGTATTTT. Translated, it gives CAISESEGQGTQYF.

V is TRBV28 and J is TRBJ1-2; no definite D call. The germline CDR1 and CDR2 sequences are MDHEN and SYDVKM. This CDR3 contains 14 residues. V was clipped by 1 base and J by 6 bases, with 12 bases between them. Written as DNA, the CDR3 is TGTGCCAGCAGTTTATATGGACTCCGGGATGGCTACACCTTC. This codes for CASSLYGLRDGYTF.

The CDR3 DNA reads as TGTGCCAGCAGTTTGATATGGACGGCTGAAGCTTTCTTT. Translation gives CASSLIWTAEAFF. The chain joins TRBV12-3 or TRBV12-4 to TRBJ1-1; D is uncertain. CDR3 length: 13 residues. V dropped 3 bases and J dropped 6 bases, with 11 bases sitting between them.

The rearrangement links TRBV20-1 to TRBJ2-1; D is undetermined. V lost 1 base and J 0 bases, leaving 13 bases between the germline ends. Germline V lookup: CDR1 DFQATT, CDR2 SNEGSKA (reference sequence). This CDR3 is 16 amino acids long. The CDR3 here is CSARAELPSSYNEQFF. CDR3 sequence (DNA): TGCAGTGCTAGAGCTGAACTCCCGAGCTCCTACAATGAGCAGTTCTTC.

This chain joins TRBV5-1 and TRBJ1-6; a possible D gene is TRBD1 (5 bases). In germline, CDR1 is SGHRS, CDR2 YFSETQ. Trimming stripped 5 bases from V and 4 bases from J, with 7 bases between. This CDR3 contains 13 residues. CDR3 sequence (DNA): TGCGCCAGCAGGACAGCATATAATTCACCCCTCCACTTT. This sequence encodes CASRTAYNSPLHF.

This clonotype was seen a few times. The V and J genes are TRBV29-1 and TRBJ2-7, with a possible D match to TRBD2 (6 bases). Trimming removed 7 bases from V and 2 bases from J, with 15 bases in between. The germline V gene has CDR1 SQVTM and CDR2 ANQGSEA. This CDR3 comprises 13 residues. The CDR3 sequence is CSAESGGTYEQYF. The CDR3 DNA reads TGCAGCGCCGAGTCCGGGGGAACCTACGAGCAGTACTTC.

The chain is built from TRBV14 and TRBJ2-1, with 7 bases aligning to TRBD2. This CDR3 spans 16 amino acids. Unmatched junction bases numbered 4, after V lost 1 base and J lost 1 base. The germline CDR1 and CDR2 sequences are SGHDN and FVKESK. The CDR3 region has the DNA TGTGCCAGCAGCCAAGGAGCGGGGAGGTCCTACAATGAGCAGTTCTTC. It codes for CASSQGAGRSYNEQFF.

The chain joins TRBV11-2 to TRBJ2-7, with 9 bases aligning to TRBD2. The trim removed 5 bases at V and 7 bases at J, leaving 15 bases unmatched. There are 16 residues in the CDR3. Germline CDR1 reads SGHAT; CDR2 reads FQNNGV. CDR3 in DNA: TGTGCCAGCAGCCCCCTCGGCGGGAGGGTCCGTGGGGAGCAGTACTTC. As protein: CASSPLGGRVRGEQYF.

This chain's CDR3 is CASTKGGPLVPQHF. CDR3 DNA: TGTGCCAGCACCAAAGGGGGGCCGCTCGTGCCCCAGCATTTT. The chain joins TRBV5-6 to TRBJ1-5, with a possible D match to TRBD1 (6 bases). V was pared by 6 bases and J by 9 bases, with 19 bases between. The germline V gene has CDR1 SGHDT and CDR2 YYEEEE. There are 14 residues in the CDR3.